The 11 T cell receptor beta chains in this list originate from one sample, sequenced in a study of blood T cell repertoires in COVID-19. Using immunoSEQ multiplex PCR, the repertoire was profiled, and TCRdb retains in-frame clones only, with some absent. This table has roughly 380,000 clones, about 89% appearing once. What was sequenced was peripheral blood. The receptors originated from a woman in her thirties or forties with COVID-19, enrolled during active disease.

The rearrangement joins TRBV5-4 to TRBJ1-3; D remains ambiguous. This CDR3 has 14 residues. CDR1 and CDR2 from the germline V gene are SGHNT and YYREEE (reference sequence). V lost 2 bases to trimming and J lost 0 bases, with 6 bases between them. Here the CDR3 reads CASSLQTSGNTIYF. DNA of the CDR3: TGTGCCAGCAGCTTACAGACCTCTGGAAACACCATATATTTT.

V gene TRBV4-3 combines with J gene TRBJ1-2; D gene ambiguous. The V gene lost 0 bases and the J gene lost 8 bases, with 16 bases spanning the gap. The CDR3 sequence is 15 residues long. Germline V gives CDR1 LGHNA, CDR2 YSLEER. CDR3 sequence (DNA): TGCGCCAGCAGCCAAGAGGAGGAGAATCTGCGGGGCTACACCTTC. Its translation is CASSQEEENLRGYTF.

This clone came up once. The J gene is TRBJ2-1, the V gene TRBV4-3; 7 bases map to TRBD2. V lost 4 bases and J lost 6; bases outside the gene matches: 6. Germline assignment: CDR1 LGHNA and CDR2 YSLEER. The CDR3 has 14 residues. The CDR3 spells CASSPRSGTNEQFF. The CDR3 DNA is TGCGCCAGCAGCCCTCGGAGCGGGACCAATGAGCAGTTCTTC.

The chain uses TRBV19 and TRBJ1-1; TRBD1 matches at 9 bases. This CDR3 comprises 14 residues. J lost 6 bases, V lost 5 bases, and 7 bases had no gene match. Per the germline V gene, CDR1 is LNHDA and CDR2 is SQIVND (reference sequence). DNA for the CDR3: TGTGCCAGTAGTTACCGGGACAGGGTCGCTGAAGCTTTCTTT. Amino acid sequence: CASSYRDRVAEAFF.

The chain has TRBV6-2 or TRBV6-3 and TRBJ1-6; 8 bases agree with TRBD1. Per the germline V gene, CDR1 is MNHEY and CDR2 is SVGEGT. This CDR3 spans 14 amino acids. With 1 base clipped from V and 10 bases from J, the junction kept 3 bases outside the gene matches. CDR3 in DNA: TGTGCCAGCAGTTACTTGGACAGGGACTCACCCCTCCACTTT. Its protein product is CASSYLDRDSPLHF.

This rearrangement joins TRBV7-2 to TRBJ1-5; perhaps TRBD1 as D (6 bases). Between the trimmed V and J ends, which lost 5 bases and 3 bases, there was a span of 14 bases. This CDR3 region has 15 residues. Germline V gives CDR1 SGHTA, CDR2 FQGNSA. The CDR3 DNA follows: TGTGCCAGCAGCCAGGGGACGTCAAACAATCAGCCCCAGCATTTT. Translation gives CASSQGTSNNQPQHF.

This chain connects TRBV4-3 to TRBJ2-7, with TRBD1 as a possible D gene (5 bases). V gave up 0 bases and J gave up 7 bases, with 19 bases separating them. The CDR3 covers 16 residues. Germline loops: CDR1 LGHNA, CDR2 YSLEER. The CDR3 sequence: CASSQDFRAGNYEQYF. Written as DNA, the CDR3 is TGCGCCAGCAGCCAAGATTTTAGGGCAGGGAACTATGAGCAGTACTTC.

This chain connects TRBV5-1 to TRBJ2-7, with 7 nucleotides matching TRBD1. Looked up from germline, CDR1 is SGHRS and CDR2 is YFSETQ. Losses at the gene ends were 0 bases for V and 3 bases for J; bases not matched to a gene: 6. This CDR3 contains 15 residues. The CDR3 DNA is TGCGCCAGCAGCTTGGCGGGGACAGAACACTACGAGCAGTACTTC. Protein product: CASSLAGTEHYEQYF.

V is TRBV3-1 (or the pseudogene TRBV3-2) and J is TRBJ1-5; maybe TRBD1 (6 bases). Germline loops: CDR1 LGHDT, CDR2 YNNKEL (reference sequence). The length of the CDR3 is 13 residues. V was pared by 4 bases and J by 6 bases, with 10 bases between. The CDR3 protein is CASSLSRGQPQHF. Written as DNA, the CDR3 is TGTGCCAGCAGCCTTTCCAGGGGTCAGCCCCAGCATTTT.

As to this clone: At one of its ends the junction is not consistent with the germline gene, which may arise from a read error. V and J are TRBV5-1 and TRBJ2-7, with 9 bases aligning to TRBD2. This CDR3 contains 15 residues. Germline CDR1 SGHRS, CDR2 YFSETQ. Here the CDR3 DNA reads TGCGCCAGCAGCTTGGTGGGGACTAGCTCCAACGAGCAGTACTTC. This encodes CASSLVGTSSNEQYF.

This clone appeared a few times. The chain uses TRBV9 and TRBJ2-7, with 8 bases identical to TRBD1. The CDR3 consists of 15 residues. Germline V lookup: CDR1 SGDLS, CDR2 YYNGEE. The trim removed 0 bases at V and 2 bases at J, leaving 4 bases unmatched. The DNA for the CDR3 is TGTGCCAGCAGCGTAGGTACAGGGGGGACCTACGAGCAGTACTTC. This sequence encodes CASSVGTGGTYEQYF.